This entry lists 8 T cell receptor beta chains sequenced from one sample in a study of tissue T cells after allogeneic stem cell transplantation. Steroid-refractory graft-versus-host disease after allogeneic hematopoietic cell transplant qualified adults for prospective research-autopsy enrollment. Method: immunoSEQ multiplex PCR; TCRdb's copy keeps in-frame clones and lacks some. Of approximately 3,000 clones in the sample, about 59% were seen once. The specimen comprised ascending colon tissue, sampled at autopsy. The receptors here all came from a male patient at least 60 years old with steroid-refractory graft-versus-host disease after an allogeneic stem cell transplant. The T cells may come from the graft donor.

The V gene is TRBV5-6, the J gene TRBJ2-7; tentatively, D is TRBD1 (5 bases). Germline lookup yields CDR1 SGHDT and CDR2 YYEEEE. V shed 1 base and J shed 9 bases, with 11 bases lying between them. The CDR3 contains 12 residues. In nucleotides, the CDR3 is TGTGCCAGCAGCTTGTTGCAGGGCGCGCAGTACTTC. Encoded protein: CASSLLQGAQYF.

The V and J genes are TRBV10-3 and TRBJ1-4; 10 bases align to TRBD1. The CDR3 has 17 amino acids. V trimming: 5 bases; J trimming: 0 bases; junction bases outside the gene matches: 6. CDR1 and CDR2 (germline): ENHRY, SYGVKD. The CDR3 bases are TGTGCCATCAGTAGTGCGGGACAGGGGACAACTAATGAAAAACTGTTTTTT. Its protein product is CAISSAGQGTTNEKLFF.

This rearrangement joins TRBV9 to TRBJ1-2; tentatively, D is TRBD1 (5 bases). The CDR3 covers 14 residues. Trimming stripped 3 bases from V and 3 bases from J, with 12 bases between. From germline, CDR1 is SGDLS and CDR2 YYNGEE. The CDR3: CASSALSGYYGYTF. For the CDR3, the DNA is TGTGCCAGCAGCGCCTTATCAGGGTACTATGGCTACACCTTC.

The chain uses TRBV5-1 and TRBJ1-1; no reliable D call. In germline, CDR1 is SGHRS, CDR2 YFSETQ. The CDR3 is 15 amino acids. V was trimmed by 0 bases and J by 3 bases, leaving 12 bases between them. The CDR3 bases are TGCGCCAGCAGCTTGGATGTAGGGTGGGACACTGAAGCTTTCTTT. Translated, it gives CASSLDVGWDTEAFF.

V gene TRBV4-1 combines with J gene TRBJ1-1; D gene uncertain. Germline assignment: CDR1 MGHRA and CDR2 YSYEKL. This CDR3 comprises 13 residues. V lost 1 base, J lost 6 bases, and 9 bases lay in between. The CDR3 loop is CASSQVGGAEAFF. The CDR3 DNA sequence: TGCGCCAGCAGCCAAGTCGGCGGGGCTGAAGCTTTCTTT.

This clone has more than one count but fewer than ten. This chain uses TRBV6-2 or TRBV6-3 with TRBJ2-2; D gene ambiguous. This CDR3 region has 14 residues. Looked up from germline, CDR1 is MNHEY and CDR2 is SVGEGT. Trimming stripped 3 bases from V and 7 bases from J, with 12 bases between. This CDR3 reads CASSYTSEVGELFF. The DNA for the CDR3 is TGTGCCAGCAGTTATACGTCAGAGGTCGGGGAGCTGTTTTTT.

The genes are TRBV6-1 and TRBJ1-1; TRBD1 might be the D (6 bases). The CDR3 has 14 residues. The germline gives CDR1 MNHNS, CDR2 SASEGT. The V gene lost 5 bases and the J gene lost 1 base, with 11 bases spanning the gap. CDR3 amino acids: CASSTRDKNTEAFF. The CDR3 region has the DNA TGTGCCAGCAGTACCCGGGACAAGAACACTGAAGCTTTCTTT.

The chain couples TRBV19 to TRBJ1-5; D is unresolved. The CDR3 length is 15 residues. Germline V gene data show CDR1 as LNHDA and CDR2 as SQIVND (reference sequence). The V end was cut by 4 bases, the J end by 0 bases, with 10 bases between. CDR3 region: CASSTPRGSNQPQHF. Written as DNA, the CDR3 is TGTGCCAGTAGTACCCCCCGCGGTAGCAATCAGCCCCAGCATTTT.